This T cell receptor (beta chain) was identified in a study of T-cell memory formation after mild COVID-19. About this clonotype itself: The target antigen is unknown.

Whole-study results and caveats: Nothing confirmed that second-wave clones peaking on day 37 were specific for SARS-CoV-2. There was a balanced CD4/CD8 profile in clones contracting day 15 to 85, and later expanders leaned CD4+.

Germline V CDR1 and CDR2: KGHSH, LQKENI. This CDR3 is built from 14 residues. Losses at the gene ends were 3 bases for V and 3 bases for J; bases not matched to a gene: 3. 5'RACE primed from the constant segment yielded TCR alpha and TCR beta cDNA libraries bearing sample barcodes and UMIs. TCRdb reprocessed the 5' RACE reads with MiXCR, giving one entry per CDR3 protein. Of fewer than 200,000 distinct CDR3 sequences in the sample, approximately 17% were seen once. The source is a young man who had mild COVID-19 (a few samples of this study predate the infection). Cell type and time point are not known. The sample comprised PBMCs or a T cell subset sorted from them (not recorded which). The V call is TRBV18, the J call TRBJ2-7; 9 nucleotides align to TRBD2. DNA for the CDR3: TGTGCCAGCTCACCTACGACTAGCGGCTACGAGCAGTACTTC. Translation gives CASSPTTSGYEQYF.